The rows below give T cell receptor beta chains drawn from one sample of a study of T cell responses to AZD1222 COVID-19 vaccine. Clones were sequenced by immunoSEQ multiplex PCR, and TCRdb holds only the in-frame ones, with some missing. This table has fewer than 180,000 clones, approximately 90% appearing once. Specimen: peripheral blood, collected 28 days after the second AZD1222 dose. These receptors came from an adult who received the AZD1222 COVID-19 vaccine. Both conserved end residues are part of each CDR3. The D gene is left open where the match is weak. Not every row has a clone size; where given, it reads once, few, many or a size class.

TRBV6-4	TRBJ1-2	.	.	CASSDSRLYTF	TGTGCCAGCAGTGACTCTAGGCTCTACACCTTC
TRBV6-5	TRBJ2-7	.	.	CASSYSGWGEYF	TGTGCCAGCAGTTACTCGGGCTGGGGCGAGTACTTC
TRBV7-9	TRBJ2-7	few	.	CASSRFGVGGDEQYF	TGTGCCAGCAGCCGTTTCGGTGTAGGGGGGGACGAGCAGTACTTC
TRBV5-6	TRBJ1-1	.	TRBD1	CASSLVQGAFEGTEAFF	TGTGCCAGCAGCTTAGTACAGGGGGCTTTTGAGGGGACTGAAGCTTTCTTT
TRBV11-2	TRBJ1-1	.	.	CASSLGQDTEAFF	TGTGCCAGCAGCTTAGGCCAGGACACTGAAGCTTTCTTT
TRBV29-1	TRBJ1-1	once	.	CSVAALWGNTEAFF	TGCAGCGTTGCTGCTTTGTGGGGTAACACTGAAGCTTTCTTT
TRBV6-1	TRBJ1-2	once	TRBD1	CASSRDRGEGYGYTF	TGTGCCAGCAGTAGGGACAGGGGAGAAGGCTATGGCTACACCTTC
TRBV5-4	TRBJ2-1	once	TRBD2	CASSHGLAGRDNEQFF	TGTGCCAGCAGCCACGGACTAGCGGGAAGGGACAATGAGCAGTTCTTC
TRBV6-1	TRBJ1-1	.	.	CASSERAGWGNTEAFF	TGTGCCAGCAGTGAGCGGGCCGGGTGGGGGAACACTGAAGCTTTCTTT
TRBV27	TRBJ1-1	few	.	CASSLAWGKQGATSAFF	TGTGCCAGCAGTTTAGCCTGGGGAAAACAGGGAGCCACATCAGCTTTCTTT
TRBV15	TRBJ2-2	few	.	CATGIDRFSTGELFF	TGTGCCACTGGCATAGACAGGTTTTCAACCGGGGAGCTGTTTTTT
TRBV27	TRBJ1-2	.	TRBD1	CASSLSRGGYGYTF	TGTGCCAGCAGTTTGAGCAGGGGGGGCTATGGCTACACCTTC
TRBV7-2	TRBJ2-7	.	.	CASSLGGHEQYF	TGTGCCAGCAGCTTAGGGGGACACGAGCAGTACTTC
TRBV3-1/TRBV3-2	TRBJ1-1	.	TRBD1	CASNRGDEAFF	TGTGCCAGCAACAGGGGAGATGAAGCTTTCTTT
TRBV5-1	TRBJ2-3	.	.	CASSLDSGARGTDTQYF	TGCGCCAGCAGCTTGGATTCAGGGGCCCGGGGGACAGATACGCAGTATTTT
TRBV29-1	TRBJ2-7	.	TRBD1	CSVEGTGNYEQYF	TGCAGCGTTGAAGGGACAGGGAACTACGAGCAGTACTTC
TRBV6-4	TRBJ2-3	.	.	CASSEQGTDTQYF	TGTGCCAGCAGTGAACAGGGCACAGATACGCAGTATTTT
TRBV5-5	TRBJ2-7	.	.	CASRAVGRPFYEQYF	TGTGCCAGCAGAGCCGTAGGGCGTCCCTTCTACGAGCAGTACTTC
TRBV10-3	TRBJ1-1	.	TRBD1	CAISEGGTANTEAFF	TGTGCCATCAGTGAGGGAGGGACAGCGAACACTGAAGCTTTCTTT
TRBV4-1	TRBJ2-1	.	TRBD2	CASSRDLAGRTYNEQFF	TGCGCCAGCAGCCGAGACCTAGCGGGTCGAACCTACAATGAGCAGTTCTTC
TRBV4-2	TRBJ1-6	once	.	CASSQDSGDGNSPLHF	TGTGCCAGCAGCCAAGATTCGGGAGACGGCAATTCACCCCTCCACTTT
TRBV19	TRBJ1-2	.	TRBD1	CASRGDRGISYGYTF	TGTGCCAGTAGGGGAGACAGGGGGATCTCCTATGGCTACACCTTC